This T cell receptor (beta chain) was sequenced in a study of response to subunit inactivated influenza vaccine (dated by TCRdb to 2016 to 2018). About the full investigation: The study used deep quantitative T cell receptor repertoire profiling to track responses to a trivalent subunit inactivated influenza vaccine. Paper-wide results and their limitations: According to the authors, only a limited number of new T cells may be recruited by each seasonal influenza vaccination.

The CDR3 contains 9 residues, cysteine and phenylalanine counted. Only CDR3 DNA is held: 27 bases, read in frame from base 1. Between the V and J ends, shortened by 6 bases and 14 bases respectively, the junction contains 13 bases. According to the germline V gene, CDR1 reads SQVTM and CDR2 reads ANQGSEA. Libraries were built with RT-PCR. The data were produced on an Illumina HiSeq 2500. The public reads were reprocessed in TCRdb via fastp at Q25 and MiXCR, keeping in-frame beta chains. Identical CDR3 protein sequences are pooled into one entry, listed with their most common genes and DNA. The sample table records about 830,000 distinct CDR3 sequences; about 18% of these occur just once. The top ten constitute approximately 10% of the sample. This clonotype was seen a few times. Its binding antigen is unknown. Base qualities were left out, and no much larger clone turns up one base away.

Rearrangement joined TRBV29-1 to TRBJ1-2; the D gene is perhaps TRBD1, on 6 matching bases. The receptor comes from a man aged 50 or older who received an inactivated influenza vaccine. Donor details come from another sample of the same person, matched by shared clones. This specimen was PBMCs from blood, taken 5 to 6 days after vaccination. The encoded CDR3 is CSVDRTRTF. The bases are TGCAGCGTCGACAGGACCAGGACCTTC.